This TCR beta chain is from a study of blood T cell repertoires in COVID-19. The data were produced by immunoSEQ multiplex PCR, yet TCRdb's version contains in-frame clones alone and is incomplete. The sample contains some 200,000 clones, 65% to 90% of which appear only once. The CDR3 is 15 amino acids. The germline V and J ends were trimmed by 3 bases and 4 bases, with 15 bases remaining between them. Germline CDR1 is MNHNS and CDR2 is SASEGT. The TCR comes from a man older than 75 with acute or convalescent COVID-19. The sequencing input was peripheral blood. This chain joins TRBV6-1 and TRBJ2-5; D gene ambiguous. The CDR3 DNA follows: TGTGCCAGCAGTGATTCGGCGGCTGCCCGAGAGACCCAGTACTTC. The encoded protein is CASSDSAAARETQYF.